This T cell receptor beta chain was documented in a study of OX40 agonist ivuxolimab in advanced cancers. Across the study: Three patients had partial responses: one hepatocellular carcinoma, two cutaneous melanoma.

Generated by immunoSEQ multiplex PCR, the TCRdb table keeps only in-frame clones and is missing some. The data show about 76,000 clones, approximately 86% seen once. With baseline, cycle 4 day 1, and cycle 7 day 1 as timepoints, blood was sampled. Regarding this clone: Its antigen is as yet unknown.

CDR1 and CDR2 (germline): LNHNV, YYDKDF (reference sequence). Between the trimmed V and J ends, which lost 0 bases and 2 bases, there was a span of 13 bases. The CDR3 runs 16 residues. Study outcomes and limitations: CD8+ T cells were the subset that, on average, had more expanded clones than CD4+. Both blood CD4+ and CD8+ T cells showed clonal growth by week 6 at 0.1 to 3.0 mg/kg.

This receptor was identified in an adult with an advanced solid tumor such as melanoma, head and neck, liver or kidney cancer. The sequencing here drew on CD4+ or CD8+ T cells sorted from blood, taken in a trial of the OX40 agonist ivuxolimab. The chain uses TRBV15 and TRBJ2-5, with D possibly being TRBD1 (6 bases). The CDR3 loop is CATSRDSGTPQETQYF. The CDR3 DNA follows: TGTGCCACCAGCAGAGATTCCGGGACACCTCAAGAGACCCAGTACTTC.